Listed below are T cell receptor beta chains from one sample, sequenced in a study of shared clonotypes between healthy human individuals. Produced via immunoSEQ multiplex PCR; TCRdb's table is partial and in-frame only. Of more than 90,000 clones listed, under 70% are singletons. The sequenced sample consisted of memory CD8+ T cells sorted from blood. The receptors were gathered from a man aged 25 to 40 in good health. The CDR3 runs from the conserved cysteine through the conserved F or W.

V	J	length	CDR3
TRBV5-5	TRBJ2-3	16	CASSLVGGGSTDTQYF
TRBV28	TRBJ2-7	13	CASRPGHMYEQYF
TRBV19	TRBJ2-1	14	CASSSQTGGIEQFF
TRBV27	TRBJ2-4	15	CASSPTQIAKNIQYF
TRBV29-1	TRBJ2-5	16	CSVEWASPVFQETQYF
TRBV29-1	TRBJ2-5	14	CSVEGTGRGQTQYF
TRBV11-1	TRBJ1-1	14	CASSFGNGYTEAFF
TRBV7-8	TRBJ2-7	14	CASSSPGLVYEQYF
TRBV29-1	TRBJ1-4	13	CSVGFGRGEKLFF
TRBV5-5	TRBJ2-1	19	CASTSITRGARGSYNEQFF
TRBV7-8	TRBJ2-5	18	CASSSGLAGGPGSETQYF
TRBV7-9	TRBJ2-7	14	CASSQEQGAYEQYF
TRBV7-6	TRBJ2-5	15	CASSSREYGQETQYF
TRBV7-2	TRBJ2-3	15	CASSTLAGVMDTQYF
TRBV7-6	TRBJ1-1	13	CASSGQGGTEAFF
TRBV7-2	TRBJ2-5	16	CASSLDRGRIQETQYF
TRBV9	TRBJ2-2	17	CATGKRGQNLNTGELFF
TRBV19	TRBJ1-4	15	CASSISPVEGEKLFF
TRBV6-1	TRBJ2-7	14	CASSPSGGSAEQYF
TRBV2	TRBJ2-7	13	CASTVTSDGEQYF
TRBV6-6	TRBJ2-3	14	CASSYSDSADTQYF
TRBV30	TRBJ2-7	13	CAWSHFGQDEQYF
TRBV28	TRBJ1-2	14	CASSPPEQPRGYTF
TRBV10-3	TRBJ2-1	18	CAISDRDYRKSSYNEQFF
TRBV30	TRBJ1-5	15	CAWSAWDSSDQPQHF
TRBV2	TRBJ1-1	13	CASSGQGVTEAFF
TRBV19	TRBJ2-6	15	CASSITGPGANVLTF
TRBV7-8	TRBJ2-7	13	CASSPLAVYEQYF
TRBV27	TRBJ2-4	15	CASSLAGRARGIQYF
TRBV7-8	TRBJ1-1	13	CASSSGGDTEAFF
TRBV27	TRBJ2-7	13	CAAGLAGGYEQYF
TRBV18	TRBJ2-7	16	CASSPFGTGRSYEQYF
TRBV27	TRBJ2-1	17	CASSFSAGGTMNNEQFF
TRBV28	TRBJ1-5	15	CASSLPDNSNQPQHF
TRBV28	TRBJ2-3	12	CASKGGTDTQYF
TRBV5-6	TRBJ2-1	13	CASSFRTTNEQFF
TRBV7-9	TRBJ2-5	18	CASSAHGGLEGYQETQYF
TRBV9	TRBJ2-3	14	CASSVGGTADTQYF
TRBV5-6	TRBJ2-7	14	CASSLAQARDEQYF
TRBV29-1	TRBJ1-2	12	CSVDLGFYGYTF
TRBV14	TRBJ2-5	13	CASQGQNQETQYF
TRBV5-1	TRBJ2-3	17	CASSLWGPGASTDTQYF
TRBV6-4	TRBJ2-1	14	CASSDAPEAGALFF
TRBV7-8	TRBJ2-7	18	CASSMSSTGTSEYYEQYF
TRBV6-5	TRBJ2-7	13	CASSYQPRYEQYF
TRBV5-4	TRBJ2-6	15	CASSFHPPGANVLTF
TRBV6-1	TRBJ1-1	15	CASRLCRERNTEAFF
TRBV4-3	TRBJ2-1	17	CASSQEAAIRSYNEQFF
TRBV18	TRBJ2-2	16	CASSVDRVPWAGELFF
TRBV29-1	TRBJ2-1	15	CSVNGGANQYNEQFF
TRBV11-2	TRBJ2-1	16	CASSLDPSGNYNEQFF